The clone carrying this T cell receptor beta chain was picked up a small number of times. Its matching antigen is unknown. TCRdb fed the 5' RACE reads into MiXCR, producing one record per CDR3 protein. The repertoire includes more than 150,000 distinct CDR3 sequences, roughly 13% of them detected once, and approximately 10% sits in the top ten. This sample is part of a study of CD8 T cells in ankylosing spondylitis. General study findings and limits: Some of the motif variants had earlier been found in reactive arthritis patients' fluid and blood.

The CDR3 spans 15 residues. Trimming left V 4 bases short and J 7 bases short, with 17 bases between. Per the germline V gene, CDR1 is SGHRS and CDR2 is YFSETQ. The chain has TRBV5-1 and TRBJ2-2; D may correspond to TRBD1 or TRBD2 (5 bases each). The sequencing input was blood, either unsorted or a sorted T cell fraction (not recorded which). This TCR was recovered from a female donor with ankylosing spondylitis or in good health (not recorded which). The CDR3 reads CASSAPGTPLGELFF. DNA for the CDR3: TGCGCCAGCAGCGCCCCCGGGACGCCCCTCGGGGAGCTGTTTTTT.